The TCR beta chain described here comes from a study of cytomegalovirus exposure and HLA in healthy donors. Trimming removed 6 bases from V and 9 bases from J, with 24 bases in between. This CDR3 region has 15 residues. From germline, CDR1 is SGDLS and CDR2 YYNGEE. 13 Jbeta primers and 60 Vbeta primers were used for the PCR. Data came from immunoSEQ multiplex PCR; TCRdb stores just in-frame clones and leaves some out. The repertoire has around 200,000 clones, 84% of them found once; the top ten carry roughly 1.2%. The V call is TRBV9, the J call TRBJ2-5; maybe TRBD2 (6 bases). Sequenced sample: PBMCs. The TCR comes from a girl between 2 and 10 years old in good health and CMV-seropositive. CDR3 in amino acids: CASTYSGTRGEAQYF. The CDR3 DNA sequence: TGTGCCAGCACGTATTCGGGGACTCGTGGGGAGGCCCAGTACTTC.